The clone carrying this T cell receptor beta chain was seen many times. Its antigen remains unknown. This specimen comes from a study of T-cell reconstitution after alpha-beta-depleted transplantation in children. The study, taken as a whole, reports: Among T cells one year after transplant, newly produced cells accounted for most counts and diversity. It was reported that alpha-beta T cells came from several hundred expanded graft clones (about two months after transplant). Surviving recipient T cells and thymic progenitors underlay high day-60 TCRbeta diversity in some patients.

V lost 1 base, J lost 0 bases, and 6 bases stayed unmatched. This CDR3 is built from 17 residues. Germline V lookup: CDR1 MGHRA, CDR2 YSYEKL. Preparation of the TCRbeta library was carried out with unique molecular identifiers. TCRdb itself ran the PCR reads through MiXCR, one entry per CDR3 protein. The sample includes approximately 490,000 distinct CDR3 sequences, under 12% seen only once; the top ten take around 2%. The sequence came from a child aged 2-15 years with inherited bone marrow failure, due to receive a stem cell transplant. The sequences come from PBMCs, collected before TCRalphabeta/CD19-depleted stem cell transplant. The gene calls are TRBV4-1 and TRBJ2-3; 8 positions agree with TRBD2. The CDR3 DNA is TGCGCCAGCAGCCAAGCTGTAGCGGGGATAAGCACAGATACGCAGTATTTT. It specifies CASSQAVAGISTDTQYF.